This T cell receptor beta chain appears in the sequencing data of a study of T cells in Graves' hyperthyroidism and ophthalmopathy. General observations from the study: Most clonotypes expanded in thyroid above 0.001 were likewise present in blood. Ophthalmopathy was distinguished from stable hyperthyroidism by 13 V-J signatures.

Lactation, pregnancy, other autoimmune disease or uncontrolled infection excluded patients. The CDR3 is 14 residues long. The V and J ends lost 3 bases and 4 bases respectively, with 15 bases between them. Germline V lookup: CDR1 DFQATT, CDR2 SNEGSKA (reference sequence). Amplified regions were TCR beta CDR3 sequences from RNA transcripts. The HTBI primer set served for first-round RT-PCR of the TCR CDR3. A single record per CDR3 protein comes from TCRdb applying MiXCR to the multiplex PCR reads. The table lists approximately 560,000 distinct CDR3 sequences, 35% to 55% of them singletons. As to this clonotype: As yet, its antigen is unknown.

The rearrangement joins TRBV20-1 to TRBJ2-5; D not certain. Material: peripheral blood or thyroid tissue (not recorded which). The receptor was isolated from a woman aged 18 to 35 with Graves' hyperthyroidism. DNA for the CDR3: TGCAGTGCTAGTGGTTTGACACAAGGAGAGACCCAGTACTTC. It translates to CSASGLTQGETQYF.